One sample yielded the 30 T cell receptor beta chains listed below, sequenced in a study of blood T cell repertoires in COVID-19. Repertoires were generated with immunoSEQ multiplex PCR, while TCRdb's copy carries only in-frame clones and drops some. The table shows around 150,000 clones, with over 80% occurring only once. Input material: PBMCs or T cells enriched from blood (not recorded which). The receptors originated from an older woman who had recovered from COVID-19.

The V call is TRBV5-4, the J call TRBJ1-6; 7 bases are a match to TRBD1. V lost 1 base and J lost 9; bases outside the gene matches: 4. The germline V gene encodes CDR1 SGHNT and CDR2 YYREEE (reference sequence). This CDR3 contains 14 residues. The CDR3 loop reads CASSLSGGGSPLHF. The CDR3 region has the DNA TGTGCCAGCAGCTTGTCAGGGGGAGGTTCACCCCTCCACTTT.

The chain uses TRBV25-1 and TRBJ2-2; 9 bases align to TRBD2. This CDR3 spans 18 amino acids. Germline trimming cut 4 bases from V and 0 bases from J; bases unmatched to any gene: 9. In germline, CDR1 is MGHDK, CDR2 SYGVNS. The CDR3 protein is CASSGTPGTSSNTGELFF. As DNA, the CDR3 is TGTGCCAGCAGTGGGACACCCGGGACTAGCTCGAACACCGGGGAGCTGTTTTTT.

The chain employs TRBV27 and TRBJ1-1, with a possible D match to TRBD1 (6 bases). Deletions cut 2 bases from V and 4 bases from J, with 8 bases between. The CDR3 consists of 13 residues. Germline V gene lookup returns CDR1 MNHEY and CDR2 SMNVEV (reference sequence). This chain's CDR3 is CASSLRGSTEAFF. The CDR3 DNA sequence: TGTGCCAGCAGTTTAAGGGGGAGCACTGAAGCTTTCTTT.

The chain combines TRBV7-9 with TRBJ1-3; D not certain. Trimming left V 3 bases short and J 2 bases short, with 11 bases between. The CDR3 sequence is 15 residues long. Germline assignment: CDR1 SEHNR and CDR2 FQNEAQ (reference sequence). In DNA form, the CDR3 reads TGTGCCAGCAGCTTGTCCGGGTCTGCTGGAAACACCATATATTTT. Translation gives CASSLSGSAGNTIYF.

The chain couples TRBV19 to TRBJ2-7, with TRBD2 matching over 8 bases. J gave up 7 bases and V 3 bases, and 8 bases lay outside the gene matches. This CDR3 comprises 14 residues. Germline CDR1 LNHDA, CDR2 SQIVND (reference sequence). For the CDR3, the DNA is TGTGCCAGTAGTATTAAGCGGGGGCCCTTTGAGCAGTACTTC. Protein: CASSIKRGPFEQYF.

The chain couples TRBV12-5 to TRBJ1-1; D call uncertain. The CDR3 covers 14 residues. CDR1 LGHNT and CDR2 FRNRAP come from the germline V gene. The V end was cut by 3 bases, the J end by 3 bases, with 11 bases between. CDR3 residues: CASGFQSGYTEAFF. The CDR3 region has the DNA TGTGCTAGTGGTTTCCAAAGCGGATACACTGAAGCTTTCTTT.

The CDR3 DNA is TGTGCCAGCAGTGAGAGGTGGTCCACTGAAGCTTTCTTT. Translated: CASSERWSTEAFF. The chain uses TRBV2 and TRBJ1-1; D ambiguous. The CDR3 consists of 13 residues. CDR1 is SNHLY, CDR2 FYNNEI, per germline. V dropped 3 bases and J dropped 4 bases, with 9 bases sitting between them.

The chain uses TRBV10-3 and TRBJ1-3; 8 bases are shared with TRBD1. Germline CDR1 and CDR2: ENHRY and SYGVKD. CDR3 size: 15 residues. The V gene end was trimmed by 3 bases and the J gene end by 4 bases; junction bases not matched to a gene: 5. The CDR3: CAISDRGLYGNTIYF. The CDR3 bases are TGTGCCATCAGTGACAGGGGGCTTTACGGAAACACCATATATTTT.

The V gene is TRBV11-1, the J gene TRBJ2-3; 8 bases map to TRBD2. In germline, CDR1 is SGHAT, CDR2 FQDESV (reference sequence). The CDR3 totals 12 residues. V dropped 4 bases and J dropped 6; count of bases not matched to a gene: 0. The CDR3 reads CASSSSGDTQYF. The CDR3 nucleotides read TGTGCCAGCAGCTCTAGCGGGGATACGCAGTATTTT.

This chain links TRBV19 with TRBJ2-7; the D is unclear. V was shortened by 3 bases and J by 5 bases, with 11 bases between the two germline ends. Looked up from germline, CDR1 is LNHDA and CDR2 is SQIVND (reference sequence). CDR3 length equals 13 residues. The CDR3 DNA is TGTGCCAGTAGTATTGCGGCCAGCCACGAGCAGTACTTC. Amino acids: CASSIAASHEQYF.

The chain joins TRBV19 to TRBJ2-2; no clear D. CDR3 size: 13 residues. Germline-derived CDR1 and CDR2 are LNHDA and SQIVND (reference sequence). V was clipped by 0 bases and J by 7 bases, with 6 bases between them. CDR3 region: CASSIDRSGELFF. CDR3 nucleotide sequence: TGTGCCAGTAGTATAGATCGGAGCGGGGAGCTGTTTTTT. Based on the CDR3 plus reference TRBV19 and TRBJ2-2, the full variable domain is DGGITQSPKYLFRKEGQNVTLSCEQNLNHDAMYWYRQDPGQGLRLIYYSQIVNDFQKGDIAEGYSVSREKKESFPLTVTSAQKNPTAFYLCASSIDRSGELFFGEGSRLTVL.

CDR3 in DNA: TGTGCCAGCAGCTTAGATCCAGGGGGGATGTCGGATACGCAGTATTTT. This translates into CASSLDPGGMSDTQYF. V usage is TRBV7-9 and J usage is TRBJ2-3, with D maybe TRBD1 (7 bases). Germline CDR1 is SEHNR and CDR2 is FQNEAQ (reference sequence). Between the trimmed V and J ends, which lost 1 base and 6 bases, there was a span of 17 bases. The CDR3 runs 16 residues.

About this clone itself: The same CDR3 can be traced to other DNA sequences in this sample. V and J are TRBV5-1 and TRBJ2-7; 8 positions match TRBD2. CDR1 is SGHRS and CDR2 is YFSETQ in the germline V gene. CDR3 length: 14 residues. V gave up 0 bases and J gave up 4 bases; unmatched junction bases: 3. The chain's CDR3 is CASSLVAGSYEQYF. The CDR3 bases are TGCGCCAGCAGCTTGGTAGCGGGAAGTTACGAGCAGTACTTC.

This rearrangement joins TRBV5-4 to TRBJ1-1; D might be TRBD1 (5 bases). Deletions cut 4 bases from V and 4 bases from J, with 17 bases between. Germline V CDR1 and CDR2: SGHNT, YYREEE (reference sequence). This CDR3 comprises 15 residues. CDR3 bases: TGTGCCAGCAGCCCCCGTTGGCAGGGAGGCACTGAAGCTTTCTTT. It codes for CASSPRWQGGTEAFF.

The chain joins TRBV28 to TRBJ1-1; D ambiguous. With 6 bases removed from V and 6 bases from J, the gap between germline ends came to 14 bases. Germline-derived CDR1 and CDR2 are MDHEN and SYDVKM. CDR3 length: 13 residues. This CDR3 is CASRQTERAEAFF. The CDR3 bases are TGTGCCAGCAGACAAACTGAGCGAGCTGAAGCTTTCTTT.

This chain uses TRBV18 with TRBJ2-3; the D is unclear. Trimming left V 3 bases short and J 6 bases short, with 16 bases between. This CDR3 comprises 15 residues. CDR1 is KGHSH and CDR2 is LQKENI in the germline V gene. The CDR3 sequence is CASSPGKSALDTQYF. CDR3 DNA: TGTGCCAGCTCACCGGGCAAATCTGCGTTGGATACGCAGTATTTT.

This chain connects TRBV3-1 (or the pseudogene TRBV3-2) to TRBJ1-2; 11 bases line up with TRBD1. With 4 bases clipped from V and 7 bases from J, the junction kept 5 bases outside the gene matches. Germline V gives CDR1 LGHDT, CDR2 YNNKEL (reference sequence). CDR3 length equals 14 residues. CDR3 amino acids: CASSPGQGAVGYTF. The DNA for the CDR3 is TGTGCCAGCAGCCCCGGACAGGGGGCCGTTGGCTACACCTTC.

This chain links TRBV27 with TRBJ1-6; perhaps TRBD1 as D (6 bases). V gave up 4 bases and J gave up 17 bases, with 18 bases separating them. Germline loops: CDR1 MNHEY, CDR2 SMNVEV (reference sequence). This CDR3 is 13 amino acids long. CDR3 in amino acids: CASSSIVGAAIHF. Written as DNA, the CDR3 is TGTGCCAGCAGTTCAATTGTGGGGGCAGCCATCCACTTT.

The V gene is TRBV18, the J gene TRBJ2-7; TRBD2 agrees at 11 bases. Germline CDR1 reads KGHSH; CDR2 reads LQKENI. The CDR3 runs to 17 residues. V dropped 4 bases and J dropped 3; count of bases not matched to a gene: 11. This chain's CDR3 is CASSLLAGGQIFYEQYF. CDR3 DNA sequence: TGTGCCAGCTCACTTCTAGCGGGGGGCCAAATCTTCTACGAGCAGTACTTC.

CDR3 region: CAIRGNYGYTF. CDR3 coding DNA: TGTGCCATACGGGGTAACTATGGCTACACCTTC. V and J are TRBV10-3 and TRBJ1-2, with D uncertain. V was shortened by 9 bases and J by 1 base, with 6 bases between the two germline ends. The CDR3 has 11 residues. Per germline, CDR1 ENHRY and CDR2 SYGVKD.

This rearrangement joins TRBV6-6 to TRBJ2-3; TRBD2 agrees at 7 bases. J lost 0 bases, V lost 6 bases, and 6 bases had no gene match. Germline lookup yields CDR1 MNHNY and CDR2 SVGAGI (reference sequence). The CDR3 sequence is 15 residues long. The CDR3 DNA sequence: TGTGCCAGCAGCCCTAGCGGCACTAGCACAGATACGCAGTATTTT. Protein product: CASSPSGTSTDTQYF.

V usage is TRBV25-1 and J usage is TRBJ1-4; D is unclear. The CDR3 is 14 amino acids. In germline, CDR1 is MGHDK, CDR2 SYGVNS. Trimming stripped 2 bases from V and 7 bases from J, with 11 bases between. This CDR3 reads CASSEPGLGEKLFF. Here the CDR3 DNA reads TGTGCCAGCAGTGAACCGGGATTGGGTGAAAAACTGTTTTTT.

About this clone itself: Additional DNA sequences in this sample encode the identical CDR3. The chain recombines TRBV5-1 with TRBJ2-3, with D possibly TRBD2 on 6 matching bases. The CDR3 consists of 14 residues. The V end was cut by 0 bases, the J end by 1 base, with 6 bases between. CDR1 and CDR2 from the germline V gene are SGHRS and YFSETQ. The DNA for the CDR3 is TGCGCCAGCAGCTTGGCGGGGGGCACAGATACGCAGTATTTT. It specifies CASSLAGGTDTQYF.

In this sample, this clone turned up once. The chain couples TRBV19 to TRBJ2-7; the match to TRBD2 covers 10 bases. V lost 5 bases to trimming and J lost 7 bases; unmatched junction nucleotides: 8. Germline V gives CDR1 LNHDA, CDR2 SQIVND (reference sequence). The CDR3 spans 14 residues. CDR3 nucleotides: TGTGCCAGTAGTCTAGCGGGGGAAGGTTTTGAGCAGTACTTC. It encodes CASSLAGEGFEQYF.

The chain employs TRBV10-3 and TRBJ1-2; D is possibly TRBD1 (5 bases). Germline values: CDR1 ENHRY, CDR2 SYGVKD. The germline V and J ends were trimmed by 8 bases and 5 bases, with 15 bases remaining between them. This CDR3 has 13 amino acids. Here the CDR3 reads CAISAGGTYGYTF. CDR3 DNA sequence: TGTGCCATCTCCGCGGGGGGAACGTATGGCTACACCTTC.

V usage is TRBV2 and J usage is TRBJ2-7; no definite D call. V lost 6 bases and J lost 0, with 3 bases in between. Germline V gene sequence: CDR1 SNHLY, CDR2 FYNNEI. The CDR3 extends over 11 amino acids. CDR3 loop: CASSYSYEQYF. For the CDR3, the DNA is TGTGCCAGCAGCTACTCCTACGAGCAGTACTTC.

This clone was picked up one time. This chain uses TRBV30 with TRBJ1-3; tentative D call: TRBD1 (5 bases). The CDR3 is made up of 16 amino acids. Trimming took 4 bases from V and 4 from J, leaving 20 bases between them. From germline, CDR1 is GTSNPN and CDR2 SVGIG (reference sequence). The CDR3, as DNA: TGTGCCTGGAACATTTTCGGGCAGGGAAAAGGAAACACCATATATTTT. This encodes CAWNIFGQGKGNTIYF.

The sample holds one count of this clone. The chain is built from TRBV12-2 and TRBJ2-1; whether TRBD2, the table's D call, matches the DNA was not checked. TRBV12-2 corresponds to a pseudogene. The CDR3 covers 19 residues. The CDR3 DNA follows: TGTGCAAGTCGCTTAGCTCGGACTAGCGGGAGACTATCATACAATGAGCAGTTCTTC. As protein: CASRLARTSGRLSYNEQFF.

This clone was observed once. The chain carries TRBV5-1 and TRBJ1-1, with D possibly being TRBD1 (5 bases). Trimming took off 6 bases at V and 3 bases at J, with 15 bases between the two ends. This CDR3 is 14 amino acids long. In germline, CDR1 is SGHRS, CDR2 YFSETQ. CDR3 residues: CASNLVRGDTEAFF. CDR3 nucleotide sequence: TGCGCCAGCAACCTTGTTCGGGGGGACACTGAAGCTTTCTTT.

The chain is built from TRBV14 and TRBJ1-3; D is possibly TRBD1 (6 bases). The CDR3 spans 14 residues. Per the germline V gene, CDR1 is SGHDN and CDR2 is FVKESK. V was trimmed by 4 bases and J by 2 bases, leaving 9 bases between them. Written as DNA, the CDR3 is TGTGCCAGCAGCCGGGACACCCCTGGAAACACCATATATTTT. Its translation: CASSRDTPGNTIYF.